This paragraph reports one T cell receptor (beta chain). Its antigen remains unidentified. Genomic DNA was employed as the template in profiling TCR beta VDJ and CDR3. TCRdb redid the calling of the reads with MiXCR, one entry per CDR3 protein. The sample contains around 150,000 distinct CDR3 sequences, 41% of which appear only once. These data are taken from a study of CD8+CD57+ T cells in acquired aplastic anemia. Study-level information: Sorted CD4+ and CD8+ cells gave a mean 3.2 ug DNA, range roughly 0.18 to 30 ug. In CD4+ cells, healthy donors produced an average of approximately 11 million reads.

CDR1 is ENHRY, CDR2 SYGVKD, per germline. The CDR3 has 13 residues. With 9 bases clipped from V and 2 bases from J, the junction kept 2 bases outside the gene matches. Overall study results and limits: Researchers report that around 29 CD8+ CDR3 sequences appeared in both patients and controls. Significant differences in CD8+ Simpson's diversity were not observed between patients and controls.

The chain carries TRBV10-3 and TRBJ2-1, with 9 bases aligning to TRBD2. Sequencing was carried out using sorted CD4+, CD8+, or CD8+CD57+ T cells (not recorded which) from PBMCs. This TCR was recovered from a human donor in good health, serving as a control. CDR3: CAISGSTYNEQFF. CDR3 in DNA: TGTGCCATTAGCGGGAGTACCTACAATGAGCAGTTCTTC.